This TCR beta chain is drawn from a study of multiple sclerosis patients with progressive multifocal leukoencephalopathy. Whole-study findings and limits: Findings may reflect JC virus infection or just general immunocompromise. At PML onset, no shared TRBV or TRBJ gene usage was seen.

Synthetic inline TR CDR3 controls covering all V-J pairings were spiked into each PCR. Assay: immunoSEQ multiplex PCR; the TCRdb copy retains only in-frame clones and omits some. The profile shows around 25,000 clones, approximately 89% of them singletons. Concerning this clone itself: The antigen remains unidentified.

CDR1 and CDR2 (germline): SGHAT, FQNNGV. The junction had 6 bases not matched to a gene; V was cut back by 3 bases and J by 7 bases. The CDR3 consists of 15 residues. Regarding time point: around 12 months of natalizumab therapy. Controls were natalizumab-treated multiple sclerosis patients who did not develop PML, sampled longitudinally. This receptor was obtained from a man aged 30 to 39 with multiple sclerosis. This sample comprised PBMCs, obtained from a patient treated with natalizumab. This rearrangement joins TRBV11-2 to TRBJ2-3; 11 bases agree with TRBD2. Here the CDR3 reads CASSFGLAGANTQYF. CDR3 sequence (DNA): TGTGCCAGCAGCTTTGGACTAGCGGGTGCCAATACGCAGTATTTT.